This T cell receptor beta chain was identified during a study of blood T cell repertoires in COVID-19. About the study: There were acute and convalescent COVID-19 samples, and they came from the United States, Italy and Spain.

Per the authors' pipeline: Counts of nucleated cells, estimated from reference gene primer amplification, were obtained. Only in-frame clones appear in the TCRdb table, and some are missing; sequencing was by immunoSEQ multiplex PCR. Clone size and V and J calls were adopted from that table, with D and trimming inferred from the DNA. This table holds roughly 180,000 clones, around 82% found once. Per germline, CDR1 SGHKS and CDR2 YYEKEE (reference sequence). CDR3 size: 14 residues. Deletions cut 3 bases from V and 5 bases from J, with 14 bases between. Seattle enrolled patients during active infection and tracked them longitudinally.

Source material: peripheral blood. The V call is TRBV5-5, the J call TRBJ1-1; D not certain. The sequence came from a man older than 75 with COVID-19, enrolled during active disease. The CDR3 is CASSSSSRLTEAFF. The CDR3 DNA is TGTGCCAGCAGCTCAAGTTCCAGGCTGACTGAAGCTTTCTTT.